This is a list of T cell receptor beta chains from one sample in a study of tumor-infiltrating lymphocytes in oesophageal squamous cell carcinoma. MiXCR, applied by TCRdb to the PCR reads, yields one record per CDR3 protein. The table has over 10,000 distinct CDR3 sequences, 45% to 55% seen once. Sequencing input: normal esophageal tissue next to the tumor. Receptors were obtained from a male donor with esophageal squamous cell carcinoma. Each CDR3 is given with its conserved first and last residue.

>TRBJ2-5|TRBV7-6
CASSRNLGTETQYF
>TRBJ2-5|TRBV6-6
CASSYSASGRAGETQYF
>NA|TRBV7-8
CASSVRRDQETQYF
>TRBJ2-1|TRBV7-4
CASSSQGQQNSPLHF
>TRBJ2-3|TRBV7-9
CASSFAGAADTQYF
>TRBJ1-1|TRBV5-6
CASSLSSRDLTEAFF
>TRBJ2-3|TRBV28
CASVGKGHTYNEQYF
>NA|TRBV7-4
CASTSETGANYEQYF
>TRBJ2-6|TRBV12-3/TRBV12-4
CASSPGHLLSGANVLTF
>NA|TRBV5-1
CASAPLGGQSSYEQYF
>NA|TRBV7-6
CASSRRDYNEQYF
>TRBJ2-5|TRBV5-4
CASSLDRVQETQYF
>NA|TRBV27
CASSSGGDISTPYEQYF
>TRBJ2-4|TRBV5-1
CASSLLGTKNIQYF
>TRBJ2-1|TRBV12-3/TRBV12-4
CASSYVSSYNEQFF
>TRBJ1-1|TRBV20-1
CSAPDRGSEAFF
>TRBJ2-7|TRBV7-2
CASSAGYLRSYEQYF
>TRBJ2-1|TRBV5-5
CASSPGLWGSNEQFF
>NA|TRBV7-4
CASSLPPKKAGLAGGNEQFF
>TRBJ2-7|TRBV7-6
CASSLATDTQYF
>TRBJ2-7|TRBV7-2
CASSTDRQSYEQYF
>TRBJ2-7|TRBV7-6
CASSSGTGVQNEQYF
>TRBJ2-1|TRBV6-2/TRBV6-3
CASSYSASGGAKQFF
>TRBJ2-1|TRBV7-2
CASSRDRRSYNEQFF
>TRBJ1-5|TRBV28
CASSLAGRGPDQPQHF
>TRBJ2-3|TRBV7-6
CASTLSQASGVSDTQYF
>TRBJ1-2|TRBV18
CASSPTTDYGYTF
>TRBJ2-3|TRBV12-3/TRBV12-4
CASSLSGRTDTQYF
>TRBJ1-2|TRBV10-3
CAISEGSTTGYTF
>TRBJ1-2|TRBV27
CASSLDRAGGYYGYTF
>TRBJ2-4|TRBV12-3/TRBV12-4
CASSQQRGQYF
>NA|TRBV19
CASSPLAGGFYEQFF
>TRBJ2-3|TRBV7-2
CASSSGRGDTQYF
>TRBJ2-3|TRBV7-2
CASSIRQDTGELYF
>NA|TRBV7-6
CASSLKGQGRETQYF
>NA|TRBV7-2
CASSSTSGSPYEQYF
>TRBJ2-5|TRBV7-2
CASSLHPGQYQETQYF
>TRBJ2-3|TRBV12-5
CASGSGTSWADTQYF
>TRBJ2-1|TRBV12-3/TRBV12-4
CASPPWCGEQFF
>TRBJ2-5|TRBV7-2
CASSLPKETQYF
>TRBJ1-2|TRBV12-3/TRBV12-4
CASRQDRESGYTF
>TRBJ2-3|TRBV13
CASSRRSWDTDTQYF
>TRBJ2-3|TRBV12-3/TRBV12-4
CATAPSTDTQYF
>NA|TRBV7-6
CASSPHSGVETQYF
>TRBJ2-3|TRBV10-3
CAIRGALAGGTDTQYF
>TRBJ1-1|TRBV7-2
CASTLIQGMEAFF
>NA|TRBV7-8
CASSPGQGPSYEQYF
>TRBJ2-1|TRBV7-6
CASSLAQPGGASGSYNEQFF
>TRBJ2-5|TRBV7-2
CASSWGLPQETQYF